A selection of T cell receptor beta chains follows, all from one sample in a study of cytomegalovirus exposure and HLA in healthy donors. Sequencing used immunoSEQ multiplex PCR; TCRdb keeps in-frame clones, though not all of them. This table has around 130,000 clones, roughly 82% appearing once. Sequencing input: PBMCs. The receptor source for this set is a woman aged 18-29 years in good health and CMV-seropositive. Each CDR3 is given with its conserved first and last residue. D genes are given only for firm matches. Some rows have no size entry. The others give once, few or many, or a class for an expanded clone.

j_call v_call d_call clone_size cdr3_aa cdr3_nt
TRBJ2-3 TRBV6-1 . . CGGSGGLQDTQYF TGTGGAGGGTCGGGGGGCCTTCAAGATACGCAGTATTTT
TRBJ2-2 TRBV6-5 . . CASTRDRNTGELFF TGTGCCAGCACGAGAGACAGGAACACCGGGGAGCTGTTTTTT
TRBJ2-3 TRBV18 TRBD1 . CASSPTGVWSDTQYF TGTGCCAGCTCACCGACAGGGGTTTGGTCAGATACGCAGTATTTT
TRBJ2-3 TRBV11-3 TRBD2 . CASSSQWTSGGTDTQYF TGTGCCAGCAGCTCACAATGGACTAGCGGGGGGACAGATACGCAGTATTTT
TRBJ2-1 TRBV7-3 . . CASAFQQGGEQFF TGTGCCAGCGCGTTCCAACAGGGGGGGGAACAGTTCTTC
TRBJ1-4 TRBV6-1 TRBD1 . CASSEWVQGVEKLFF TGTGCCAGCAGTGAATGGGTACAGGGGGTTGAAAAACTGTTTTTT
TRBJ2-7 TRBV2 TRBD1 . CASRMTGSYEQYF TGTGCCAGCAGGATGACAGGGTCCTACGAGCAGTACTTC
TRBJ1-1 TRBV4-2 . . CASSHTGDNTEAFF TGTGCCAGCAGCCATACAGGAGATAACACTGAAGCTTTCTTT
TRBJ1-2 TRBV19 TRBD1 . CASSNRDRAFGYTF TGTGCCAGTAGTAACCGGGACAGGGCCTTTGGCTACACCTTC
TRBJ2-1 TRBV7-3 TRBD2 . CASSLMTSGGYEQFF TGTGCCAGCAGCTTAATGACTAGCGGGGGGTATGAGCAGTTCTTC
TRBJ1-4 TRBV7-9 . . CASSPPRGGSEKLFF TGTGCCAGCAGCCCCCCACGAGGAGGGAGTGAAAAACTGTTTTTT
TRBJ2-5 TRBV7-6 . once CASSFYEETQYF TGTGCCAGCAGCTTTTATGAGGAGACCCAGTACTTC
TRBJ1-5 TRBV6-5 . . CASSDSYSNQPQHF TGTGCCAGCAGTGACAGCTATAGCAATCAGCCCCAGCATTTT
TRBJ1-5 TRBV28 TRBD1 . CASSNIRGPNQPQHF TGTGCCAGCAGTAACATCAGGGGGCCCAATCAGCCCCAGCATTTT
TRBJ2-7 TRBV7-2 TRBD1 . CASSIGTGSDEQYF TGTGCCAGCAGCATCGGGACAGGGAGCGACGAGCAGTACTTC
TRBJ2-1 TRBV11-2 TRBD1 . CASSRDRGLWNEQFF TGTGCCAGCAGCCGGGACAGGGGTTTGTGGAATGAGCAGTTCTTC
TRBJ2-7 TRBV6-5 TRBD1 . CASSFPGQGFREQYF TGTGCCAGCAGTTTCCCGGGACAGGGTTTTCGCGAGCAGTACTTC
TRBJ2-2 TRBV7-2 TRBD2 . CASSRLAGDTGELFF TGTGCCAGCAGCAGACTAGCGGGGGATACCGGGGAGCTGTTTTTT
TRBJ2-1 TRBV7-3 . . CASSSTVAGLYNEQFF TGTGCCAGCAGCTCAACCGTAGCCGGTTTGTACAATGAGCAGTTCTTC
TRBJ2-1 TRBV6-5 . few CASLSSGDSGNEQFF TGTGCCAGCCTTAGCTCCGGGGACTCAGGCAATGAGCAGTTCTTC
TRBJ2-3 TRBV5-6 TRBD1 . CASSLGQGARDTQYF TGTGCCAGCAGCTTGGGACAGGGGGCGCGAGATACGCAGTATTTT
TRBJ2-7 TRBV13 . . CASSPPRGEQYF TGTGCCAGCAGCCCTCCGCGGGGCGAGCAGTACTTC
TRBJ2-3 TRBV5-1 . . CASSLPLLNEDTQYF TGCGCCAGCAGCTTGCCACTCTTAAACGAAGATACGCAGTATTTT
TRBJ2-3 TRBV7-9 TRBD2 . CASSAYSGGPDTQYF TGTGCCAGCAGCGCCTATAGCGGGGGGCCGGATACGCAGTATTTT
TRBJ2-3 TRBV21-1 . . CASSHADREVADTQYF TGTGCCAGCAGCCACGCCGACAGGGAAGTCGCAGATACGCAGTATTTT
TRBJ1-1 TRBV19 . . CASSMGPGLNTEAFF TGTGCCAGTAGTATGGGTCCAGGGCTGAACACTGAAGCTTTCTTT
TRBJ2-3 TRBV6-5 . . CASKSGTRGTQYF TGTGCCAGCAAATCCGGGACAAGAGGAACGCAGTATTTT
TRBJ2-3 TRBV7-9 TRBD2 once CASSPGLAGHTDTQYF TGTGCCAGCAGCCCGGGACTAGCGGGACACACAGATACGCAGTATTTT